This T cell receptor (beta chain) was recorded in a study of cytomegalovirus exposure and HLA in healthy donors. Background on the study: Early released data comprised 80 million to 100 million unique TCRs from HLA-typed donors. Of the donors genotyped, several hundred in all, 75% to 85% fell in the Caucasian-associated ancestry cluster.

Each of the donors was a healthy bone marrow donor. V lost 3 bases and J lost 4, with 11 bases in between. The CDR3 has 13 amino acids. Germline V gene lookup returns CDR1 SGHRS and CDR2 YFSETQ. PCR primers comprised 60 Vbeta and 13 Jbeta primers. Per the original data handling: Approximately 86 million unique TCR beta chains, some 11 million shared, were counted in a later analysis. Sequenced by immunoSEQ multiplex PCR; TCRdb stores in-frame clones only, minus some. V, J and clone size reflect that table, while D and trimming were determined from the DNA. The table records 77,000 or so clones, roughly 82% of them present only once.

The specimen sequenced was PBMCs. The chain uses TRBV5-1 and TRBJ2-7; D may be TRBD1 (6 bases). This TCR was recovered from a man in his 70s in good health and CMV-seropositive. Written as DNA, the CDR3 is TGCGCCAGCAGCTCGACGGACAGTTACGAGCAGTACTTC. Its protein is CASSSTDSYEQYF. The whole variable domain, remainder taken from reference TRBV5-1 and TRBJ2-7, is KAGVTQTPRYLIKTRGQQVTLSCSPISGHRSVSWYQQTPGQGLQFLFEYFSETQRNKGNFPGRFSGRQFSNSRSEMNVSTLELGDSALYLCASSSTDSYEQYFGPGTRLTVT.